Below are 29 T cell receptor beta chains sequenced from a single sample in a study of T-cell memory formation after mild COVID-19. From the 5' RACE reads, TCRdb called clonotypes with MiXCR, one entry per CDR3 protein. The sample holds roughly 400,000 distinct CDR3 sequences, about a sixth seen once. Sequenced sample: PBMCs or a T cell subset sorted from them (not recorded which). The source of these receptors is a young man who had mild COVID-19 (a few samples of this study predate the infection). Cell type and time point are not known.

Only a few counts were recorded for this clonotype. This sequence joins TRBV28 and TRBJ2-3, with D unclear. The CDR3 totals 14 residues. V lost 7 bases, J lost 2 bases, and 13 bases lay in between. CDR1 and CDR2 from the germline V gene are MDHEN and SYDVKM. CDR3 region: CASIFSRYTDTQYF. The CDR3 DNA reads as TGTGCCAGCATTTTTAGCCGCTACACAGATACGCAGTATTTT.

The V call is TRBV20-1, the J call TRBJ1-2; 7 bases align to TRBD1. CDR3 length equals 12 residues. Looked up from germline, CDR1 is DFQATT and CDR2 is SNEGSKA (reference sequence). Losses at the gene ends were 5 bases for V and 3 bases for J; bases not matched to a gene: 3. CDR3 region: CSAVDRDYGYTF. CDR3 in DNA: TGCAGTGCTGTTGACAGGGACTATGGCTACACCTTC.

This clonotype has just a few counts. The chain couples TRBV6-5 to TRBJ1-2; D gene unclear. Germline CDR1 reads MNHEY; CDR2 reads SVGAGI. Between the trimmed V and J ends, which lost 5 bases and 4 bases, there was a span of 11 bases. CDR3 length equals 13 residues. CDR3 in amino acids: CASSTTRGYGYTF. The CDR3 DNA reads as TGTGCCAGCAGTACCACTCGGGGCTATGGCTACACCTTC.

This clonotype was observed a few times. The chain has TRBV5-4 and TRBJ2-2, with TRBD2 as a possible D gene (7 bases). Germline V gives CDR1 SGHNT, CDR2 YYREEE (reference sequence). CDR3 length equals 15 residues. V was pared by 2 bases and J by 6 bases, with 14 bases between. The CDR3 nucleotides read TGTGCCAGCAGCTTCGGGGGGCCTGGGGCCGGGGAGCTGTTTTTT. It specifies CASSFGGPGAGELFF.

This clonotype was detected a few times. The V gene is TRBV29-1, the J gene TRBJ2-1; D unresolved. Germline-derived CDR1 and CDR2 are SQVTM and ANQGSEA. The V end was cut by 3 bases, the J end by 3 bases, with 12 bases between. This CDR3 is 14 amino acids long. The CDR3 here is CSVDPFGLYNEQFF. As DNA, the CDR3 is TGCAGCGTTGACCCCTTTGGGCTCTACAATGAGCAGTTCTTC.

The chain joins TRBV14 to TRBJ1-3, with D possibly matching TRBD1 (5 bases). Germline V gives CDR1 SGHDN, CDR2 FVKESK. This CDR3 is built from 17 residues. V gave up 4 bases and J gave up 1 base, with 17 bases separating them. Here the CDR3 reads CASSPRDVLRSGNTIYF. Written as DNA, the CDR3 is TGTGCCAGCAGCCCGCGGGACGTCCTTAGGTCTGGAAACACCATATATTTT.

This clonotype was seen a few times. Here the CDR3 reads CASSVVAGGPLRYNEQFF. The CDR3, as DNA: TGTGCCAGCAGCGTAGTGGCGGGGGGTCCCCTTCGCTACAATGAGCAGTTCTTC. This rearrangement joins TRBV9 to TRBJ2-1, with TRBD2 matching 8 bases. Per the germline V gene, CDR1 is SGDLS and CDR2 is YYNGEE. The CDR3 is 18 amino acids. V lost 0 bases and J lost 3; bases outside the gene matches: 11. The full variable domain, its missing parts supplied by reference TRBV9 and TRBJ2-1, is DSGVTQTPKHLITATGQRVTLRCSPRSGDLSVYWYQQSLDQGLQFLIQYYNGEERAKGNILERFSAQQFPDLHSELNLSSLELGDSALYFCASSVVAGGPLRYNEQFFGPGTRLTVL.

The gene calls are TRBV4-3 and TRBJ1-4; D call uncertain. V was pared by 0 bases and J by 0 bases, with 5 bases between. CDR1 and CDR2 (germline): LGHNA, YSLEER. The CDR3 length is 15 residues. The CDR3 region has the DNA TGCGCCAGCAGCCAAGATGGGGCAACTAATGAAAAACTGTTTTTT. Its protein product is CASSQDGATNEKLFF.

This chain joins TRBV6-6 and TRBJ2-3, with no clear D. V lost 8 bases and J 4 bases, leaving 10 bases between the germline ends. This CDR3 spans 12 amino acids. The germline V gene encodes CDR1 MNHNY and CDR2 SVGAGI (reference sequence). The CDR3, as DNA: TGTGCCAGCCAAGGGTCCGCAGATACGCAGTATTTT. Its protein is CASQGSADTQYF.

This clonotype was seen a handful of times. Here the CDR3 reads CASSLQGDNQPQHF. The CDR3, as DNA: TGTGCCAGCAGCCTACAGGGGGACAATCAGCCCCAGCATTTT. The chain recombines TRBV27 with TRBJ1-5, with TRBD1 matching over 8 bases. V lost 6 bases and J lost 3; bases outside the gene matches: 4. Germline V gives CDR1 MNHEY, CDR2 SMNVEV (reference sequence). CDR3 length: 14 residues.

Only a few counts were recorded for this clonotype. The V call is TRBV14, the J call TRBJ1-6; a possible D gene is TRBD1 (5 bases). This CDR3 is 16 amino acids long. Trimming shortened V by 0 bases and J by 7 bases, and 13 bases separated the two germline ends. The germline V gene encodes CDR1 SGHDN and CDR2 FVKESK. The CDR3 sequence: CASSQEMGDRNSPLHF. The CDR3 nucleotides are TGTGCCAGCAGCCAAGAAATGGGAGACAGAAATTCACCCCTCCACTTT.

This clonotype turned up a few times. The chain has TRBV7-8 and TRBJ2-1, with 9 bases aligning to TRBD1. V lost 3 bases to trimming and J lost 1 base; unmatched junction nucleotides: 7. CDR1 and CDR2 (germline): SGHVS, FQNEAQ. The CDR3 sequence is 17 residues long. The CDR3 nucleotides read TGTGCCAGCAGCTTGTCTATGGGGACAGGGTCCTACAATGAGCAGTTCTTC. Translation: CASSLSMGTGSYNEQFF.

This clonotype was seen more than once but under ten times. V usage is TRBV5-1 and J usage is TRBJ2-5; D is possibly TRBD1 (6 bases). Deletions cut 0 bases from V and 7 bases from J, with 16 bases between. The CDR3 has 15 residues. Germline CDR1 and CDR2: SGHRS and YFSETQ. In DNA form, the CDR3 reads TGCGCCAGCAGCTTGGATGGACAGACTTTAGCGACCCAGTACTTC. Translating it yields CASSLDGQTLATQYF.

This clonotype has a handful of counts. The chain joins TRBV27 to TRBJ1-5, with 9 bases matching TRBD1. Germline trimming cut 5 bases from V and 0 bases from J; bases unmatched to any gene: 8. The germline V gene has CDR1 MNHEY and CDR2 SMNVEV (reference sequence). This CDR3 contains 17 residues. The DNA for the CDR3 is TGTGCCAGCAGTGTCCTGGGACAGGGATATAGCAATCAGCCCCAGCATTTT. Amino acid sequence: CASSVLGQGYSNQPQHF.

This CDR3 reads CASSLLASNYGYTF. DNA of the CDR3: TGTGCCAGCAGTTTATTGGCTTCTAACTATGGCTACACCTTC. This chain joins TRBV27 and TRBJ1-2; the D is unclear. Per the germline V gene, CDR1 is MNHEY and CDR2 is SMNVEV (reference sequence). The CDR3 contains 14 residues. With 1 base removed from V and 0 bases from J, the gap between germline ends came to 6 bases.

This clonotype appeared many times. V usage is TRBV7-3 and J usage is TRBJ2-1; D ambiguous. The CDR3 is 13 amino acids. Deletions cut 5 bases from V and 4 bases from J, with 9 bases between. Germline lookup yields CDR1 SGHTA and CDR2 FQGTGA. Written as DNA, the CDR3 is TGTGCCAGCAGCCCCCCCCCTTACAATGAGCAGTTCTTC. It specifies CASSPPPYNEQFF.

The chain has TRBV24-1 and TRBJ2-2; TRBD2 is a possible D gene (6 bases). This CDR3 has 16 amino acids. Trimming stripped 4 bases from V and 0 bases from J, with 11 bases between. Germline values: CDR1 KGHDR, CDR2 SFDVKD. CDR3 DNA sequence: TGTGCCACCAGTGACCCCGGGACTGCGAACACCGGGGAGCTGTTTTTT. It translates to CATSDPGTANTGELFF.

This clonotype was seen a handful of times. The chain combines TRBV2 with TRBJ2-2, with D possibly matching TRBD1 (6 bases). Germline assignment: CDR1 SNHLY and CDR2 FYNNEI. The CDR3 extends over 15 amino acids. V gave up 6 bases and J gave up 1 base, with 12 bases separating them. CDR3 bases: TGTGCCAGCAGGAGACCGGGACAGAACACCGGGGAGCTGTTTTTT. Translation: CASRRPGQNTGELFF.

This chain uses TRBV20-1 with TRBJ2-7, with TRBD1 matching 9 bases. The length of the CDR3 is 12 residues. J lost 4 bases, V lost 5 bases, and 3 bases had no gene match. From germline, CDR1 is DFQATT and CDR2 SNEGSKA (reference sequence). The CDR3 DNA follows: TGCAGTGCTGGGGACAGGGATTACGAGCAGTACTTC. Translated, it gives CSAGDRDYEQYF.

The V gene is TRBV19, the J gene TRBJ2-3, with 10 bases aligning to TRBD2. This CDR3 is 16 amino acids long. Germline V gene sequence: CDR1 LNHDA, CDR2 SQIVND (reference sequence). V shed 8 bases and J 5 bases; nucleotides not matched to a gene: 13. The CDR3 loop is CASGTTGTSVGDTQYF. As DNA, the CDR3 is TGTGCCAGTGGGACTACGGGGACTAGCGTCGGAGATACGCAGTATTTT.

This chain connects TRBV4-3 to TRBJ2-3, with TRBD2 identical over 8 bases. This CDR3 has 17 amino acids. CDR1 LGHNA and CDR2 YSLEER come from the germline V gene. J lost 5 bases, V lost 0 bases, and 10 bases had no gene match. The CDR3 loop is CASSQDGTGGPIDTQYF. DNA of the CDR3: TGCGCCAGCAGCCAAGATGGGACGGGGGGGCCAATAGATACGCAGTATTTT.

The chain employs TRBV7-2 and TRBJ2-5; 8 nucleotides align to TRBD1. CDR1 is SGHTA, CDR2 FQGNSA, per germline. CDR3 size: 14 residues. V lost 4 bases to trimming and J lost 6 bases; unmatched junction nucleotides: 7. The CDR3 protein is CASSSGQGGKTQYF. The CDR3 DNA follows: TGTGCCAGCAGCTCCGGACAGGGAGGCAAGACCCAGTACTTC.

This clonotype came up a few times. The chain is built from TRBV6-5 and TRBJ2-3, with D possibly TRBD1 on 5 matching bases. The germline CDR1 and CDR2 sequences are MNHEY and SVGAGI. The CDR3 loop spans 13 amino acids. V was cut by 0 bases and J by 5 bases, with 6 bases left in between. The DNA for the CDR3 is TGTGCCAGCAGTTACTCAGGGGTAGATACGCAGTATTTT. Translated: CASSYSGVDTQYF.

This chain uses TRBV5-1 with TRBJ2-4, with D perhaps matching TRBD2 (6 bases). V lost 1 base and J lost 3, with 20 bases in between. The CDR3 is 18 amino acids. CDR1 and CDR2 from the germline V gene are SGHRS and YFSETQ. The CDR3 loop reads CASSLMPSEENHKNIQYF. CDR3 coding DNA: TGCGCCAGCAGCTTGATGCCTAGCGAAGAAAACCACAAAAACATTCAGTACTTC.

V and J are TRBV5-1 and TRBJ2-3, with 9 bases matching TRBD1. The CDR3 is 17 residues long. The germline V gene encodes CDR1 SGHRS and CDR2 YFSETQ. V trimming: 0 bases; J trimming: 4 bases; junction bases outside the gene matches: 9. CDR3 loop: CASSLGDRDRAADTQYF. The CDR3 nucleotides are TGCGCCAGCAGCTTGGGGGACCGGGACAGGGCCGCAGATACGCAGTATTTT. Drawing the rest from reference TRBV5-1 and TRBJ2-3, the complete variable domain is KAGVTQTPRYLIKTRGQQVTLSCSPISGHRSVSWYQQTPGQGLQFLFEYFSETQRNKGNFPGRFSGRQFSNSRSEMNVSTLELGDSALYLCASSLGDRDRAADTQYFGPGTRLTVL.

This clonotype was detected ten times or more. This sequence joins TRBV19 and TRBJ2-1; D perhaps matches TRBD2 (6 bases). The germline V gene encodes CDR1 LNHDA and CDR2 SQIVND (reference sequence). V was cut by 3 bases and J by 1 base, with 10 bases left in between. This CDR3 has 15 residues. The CDR3: CASSIYGGSYNEQFF. Written as DNA, the CDR3 is TGTGCCAGTAGTATTTACGGGGGATCCTACAATGAGCAGTTCTTC.

The V gene is TRBV20-1, the J gene TRBJ2-7; weak D call: TRBD2 (6 bases). Germline V gives CDR1 DFQATT, CDR2 SNEGSKA (reference sequence). The CDR3 consists of 14 residues. The ends were cut back, 5 bases at V and 0 bases at J, with 14 bases in the middle. CDR3 coding DNA: TGCAGTGCTGGGGGGTCGGTAGGCTCCTACGAGCAGTACTTC. Protein sequence: CSAGGSVGSYEQYF.

This clonotype was picked up many times. This chain's CDR3 is CASSLWGRDTEAFF. Written as DNA, the CDR3 is TGTGCCAGCAGTTTATGGGGTCGGGACACTGAAGCTTTCTTT. This sequence joins TRBV12-3 or TRBV12-4 and TRBJ1-1, with D hard to call. Between the trimmed V and J ends, which lost 2 bases and 3 bases, there was a span of 10 bases. This CDR3 region has 14 residues.

This clonotype was seen only a few times. The gene calls are TRBV7-2 and TRBJ1-2; D gene unclear. The CDR3 is 19 residues long. The germline CDR1 and CDR2 sequences are SGHTA and FQGNSA. The V end lost 4 bases, the J end lost 0 bases, and 24 bases lay between the germline ends. This CDR3 reads CASSSRGFGVGVSNYGYTF. CDR3 coding DNA: TGTGCCAGCAGCTCCCGTGGGTTTGGCGTTGGAGTATCTAACTATGGCTACACCTTC. The complete variable domain, with remaining parts taken from reference TRBV7-2 and TRBJ1-2, reads GAGVSQSPSNKVTEKGKDVELRCDPISGHTALYWYRQSLGQGLEFLIYFQGNSAPDKSGLPSDRFSAERTGGSVSTLTIQRTQQEDSAVYLCASSSRGFGVGVSNYGYTFGSGTRLTVV.